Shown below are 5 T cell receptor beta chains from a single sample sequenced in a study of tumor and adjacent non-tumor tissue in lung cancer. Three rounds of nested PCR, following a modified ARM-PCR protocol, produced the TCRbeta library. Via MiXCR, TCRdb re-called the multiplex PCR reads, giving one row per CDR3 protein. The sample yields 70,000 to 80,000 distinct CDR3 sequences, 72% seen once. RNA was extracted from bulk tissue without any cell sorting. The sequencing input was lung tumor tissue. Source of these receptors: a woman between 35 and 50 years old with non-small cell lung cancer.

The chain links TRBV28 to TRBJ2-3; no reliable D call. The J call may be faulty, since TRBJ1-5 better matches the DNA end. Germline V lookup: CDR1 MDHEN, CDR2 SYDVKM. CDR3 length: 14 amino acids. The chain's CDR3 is CASSLDTVSYTQHF. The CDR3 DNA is TGTGCCAGCAGTTTAGACACCGTCTCCTATACGCAGCATTTT.

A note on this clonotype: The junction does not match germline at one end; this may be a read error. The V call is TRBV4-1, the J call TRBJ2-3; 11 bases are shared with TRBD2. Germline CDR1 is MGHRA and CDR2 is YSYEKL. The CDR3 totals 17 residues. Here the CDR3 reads CASSQTGTSGSIDTQYF. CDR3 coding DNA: TGCGCCAGCAGCCAAACAGGGACTAGCGGTAGCATAGATACGCAGTATTTT.

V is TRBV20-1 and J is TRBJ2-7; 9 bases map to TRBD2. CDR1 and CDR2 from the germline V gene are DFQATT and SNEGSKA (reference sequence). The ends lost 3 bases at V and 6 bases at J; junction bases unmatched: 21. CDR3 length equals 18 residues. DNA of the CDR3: TGCAGTGCTAGTGGTGGAAGGGCGGGAGGGCCCTTAACGTTCGAGCAGTACTTC. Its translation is CSASGGRAGGPLTFEQYF.

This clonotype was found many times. CDR3 sequence: CAWRGPLYNQPQHF. The CDR3 DNA follows: TGTGCCTGGAGAGGTCCACTGTACAATCAGCCCCAGCATTTT. The chain links TRBV30 to TRBJ1-5; D is unclear. V shed 3 bases and J shed 3 bases, with 12 bases lying between them. Germline-derived CDR1 and CDR2 are GTSNPN and SVGIG (reference sequence). This CDR3 comprises 14 residues.

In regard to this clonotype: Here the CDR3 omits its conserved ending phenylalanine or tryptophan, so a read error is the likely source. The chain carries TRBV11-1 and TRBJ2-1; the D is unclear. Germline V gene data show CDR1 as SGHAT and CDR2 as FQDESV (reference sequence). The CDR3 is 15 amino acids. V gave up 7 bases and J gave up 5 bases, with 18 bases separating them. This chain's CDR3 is CASNHTQEIHNEQFL. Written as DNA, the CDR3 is TGTGCCAGCAACCACACCCAGGAGATTCACAATGAGCAGTTCTTG.